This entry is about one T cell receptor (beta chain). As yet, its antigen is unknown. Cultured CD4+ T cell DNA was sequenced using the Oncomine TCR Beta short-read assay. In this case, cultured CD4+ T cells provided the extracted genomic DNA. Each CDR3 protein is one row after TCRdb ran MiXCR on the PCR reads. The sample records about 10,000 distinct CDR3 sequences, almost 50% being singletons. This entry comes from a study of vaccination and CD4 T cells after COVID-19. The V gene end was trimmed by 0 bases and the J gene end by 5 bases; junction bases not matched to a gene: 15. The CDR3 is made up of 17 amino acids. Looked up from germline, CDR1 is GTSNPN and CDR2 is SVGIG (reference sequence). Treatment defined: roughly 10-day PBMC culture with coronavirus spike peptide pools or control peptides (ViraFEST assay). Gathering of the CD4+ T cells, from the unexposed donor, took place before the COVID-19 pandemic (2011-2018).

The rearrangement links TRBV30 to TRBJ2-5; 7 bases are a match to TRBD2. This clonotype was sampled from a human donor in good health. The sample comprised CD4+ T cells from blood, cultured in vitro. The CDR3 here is CAWSVPNMREKGETQYF. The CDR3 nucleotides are TGTGCCTGGAGTGTACCGAATATGCGGGAGAAGGGGGAGACCCAGTACTTC.